This TCR beta chain is drawn from a study of kidney transplant recipient with SARS-CoV-2 infection. Worth noting for this clonotype: This clone may be a read error of a much larger clone one base away.

Trimming shortened V by 5 bases and J by 4 bases, and 23 bases separated the two germline ends. CDR1 is LGHDT, CDR2 YNNKEL, per germline (reference sequence). The length of the CDR3 is 17 residues. MiXCR, applied by TCRdb to the reads, yields one record per CDR3 protein. The sample carries about 250,000 distinct CDR3 sequences, less than 35% recorded once. Here the sequenced sample was a blood sample, taken at baseline and around day 120 from a kidney transplant recipient. This sequence was found in a male patient between 25 and 40 years old who had COVID-19 and was a kidney transplant recipient. The T cells may partly be graft donor cells. The J gene is TRBJ1-2, the V gene TRBV3-1; unclear D gene. The CDR3 bases are TGTGCCAGCAGCGTTAAGAACACCCTTCGAAAGACCTATGGCTACACCTTC. Translation gives CASSVKNTLRKTYGYTF.